This record looks at one TCR beta chain sequence and its context. It lacks a known antigen. One base away there is no much larger clone; base qualities are not given. Each collaborating institution followed its own protocols to collect whole blood in K2EDTA tubes. Collaborator samples were shipped for TCRbeta analysis as frozen whole blood, isolated PBMCs, or DNA extracted from either sample type. CDR1 and CDR2 are drawn from the germline V gene: SGHDT, YYEEEE. V was cut back by 0 bases and J by 5 bases, leaving a gap of 11 bases between them. Measured from the cysteine to the phenylalanine, the CDR3 is 15 residues long. Left in the record is the CDR3 DNA by itself, 45 bases read in frame from the first base. TCRbeta CDR3 regions were amplified from genomic DNA by means of the immunoSEQ Assay, a bias-controlled multiplex PCR. The study's processing was this. The number of nucleated cells in each sample was estimated by amplification of reference gene primers within the assay. To quantify the absolute abundance of each unique TCRbeta CDR3 rearrangement, sequence reads were collapsed and filtered. For each sample, productive Simpson clonality was calculated as the square root of Simpson's diversity index across productive rearrangements. The source is immuneACCESS, and TCRdb retained only in-frame sequences with V and J called. Part of the clones is not carried over; for the studies checked, unresolved V genes explain less than half of this, and the remainder is unexplained. That table supplies the V and J calls and clone size; D and trimming were determined from the DNA. The sample table records 410,000 or so clones; approximately 90% of these occur just once. The leading ten clones occupy approximately 1.5% of the sample.

These data belong to a study of blood T cell repertoires in COVID-19 (dated by TCRdb to 2018 to 2020). Notes on the research overall: Collaborator samples came from the United States, Italy and Spain and covered acute and convalescent phases of COVID-19. The samples were drawn from the first 160 participants of the ongoing ImmuneRACE study and from 950 to 1,500 subjects provided by 6 global collaborators. The sample metadata nearly always contained a de-identified subject ID, COVID-19 status, age in years and sex. A freely available public database, intended as a resource for researchers studying the immune response to SARS-CoV-2, is where the repertoires were released. The material from the prospective study consisted of cDNA or gDNA derived from T cells, B-cell-depleted T cells, or PBMCs. HLA class I and class II types, where available, came from metadata supplied by the sample provider rather than from assay-based typing. The dataset comprised deeply sampled blood TCRbeta repertoires from subjects exposed to, actively infected with, or recovered from COVID-19.

What the authors observed across the whole study: The quantity of clinical and demographic metadata differed by source and by participant and was supplied without curation.

Source material: peripheral blood. This TCR was recovered from a woman aged 25 to 39 with active or convalescent COVID-19. The V gene is TRBV5-6 and the J gene is TRBJ2-2, with the D gene too uncertain to name. The CDR3 loop reads CASSLVRRPTGELFF. The DNA sequence reads TGTGCCAGCAGCTTGGTAAGGAGACCTACCGGGGAGCTGTTTTTT.